This TCR beta chain is from a study of blood T cell repertoires in COVID-19. Study summary: From the United States, Italy and Spain came samples of acute and convalescent COVID-19.

This clone turned up a few times. CDR1 and CDR2 (germline): SGHTA, FQGTGA. The CDR3 runs 14 residues. Trimming took 5 bases from V and 3 from J, leaving 13 bases between them. Profiled with immunoSEQ multiplex PCR; TCRdb holds only in-frame clones, not every one. The sample has 35,000 to 50,000 clones, roughly 69% seen once. The sequenced sample was peripheral blood. This chain links TRBV7-3 with TRBJ1-1; perhaps TRBD1 as D (5 bases). The TCR sequence derives from a man at least 80 years old with acute or convalescent COVID-19. CDR3 coding DNA: TGTGCCAGCAGCCTGGGAGGGGTTGACACTGAAGCTTTCTTT. Protein: CASSLGGVDTEAFF.